This T cell receptor (beta chain) was documented in a study of PD-1 and CTLA-4 blockade in melanoma. Using immunoSEQ multiplex PCR, the repertoire was profiled, and TCRdb retains in-frame clones only, with some absent. Among about 16,000 clones listed, approximately 70% were seen once. V gave up 9 bases and J gave up 3 bases, with 14 bases separating them. Germline CDR1 reads SNHLY; CDR2 reads FYNNEI. This CDR3 has 13 residues. Here the sequenced sample was CD8+ T cells from peripheral blood, taken from a patient given anti-PD-1 treatment. This chain links TRBV2 with TRBJ1-1, with D maybe TRBD1 (6 bases). This receptor was obtained from a human donor with melanoma. The CDR3: CASEGGDDTEAFF. The CDR3 DNA follows: TGTGCCAGTGAGGGGGGTGATGACACTGAAGCTTTCTTT.